Shown below are 7 T cell receptor beta chains from a single sample sequenced in a study of CD8+CD57+ T cells in acquired aplastic anemia. Genomic DNA was employed as the template in profiling TCR beta VDJ and CDR3. TCRdb ran MiXCR on the reads and lists one entry per CDR3 protein. The table includes hundreds of thousands of distinct CDR3 sequences, 55% to 75% detected once. The sequenced sample consisted of sorted CD4+, CD8+, or CD8+CD57+ T cells (not recorded which) from PBMCs. The receptors here all came from a human donor in good health, serving as a control.

The J gene is TRBJ2-3, the V gene TRBV15, with D perhaps TRBD1 (5 bases). Germline-derived CDR1 and CDR2 are LNHNV and YYDKDF (reference sequence). The CDR3 covers 15 residues. Trimming stripped 10 bases from V and 6 bases from J, with 23 bases between. CDR3: CASSVLRQGGDTQYF. Here the CDR3 DNA reads TGTGCCAGCAGTGTCCTTAGGCAGGGCGGCGATACGCAGTATTTT.

The rearrangement uses TRBV24-1 and TRBJ2-7, with D possibly TRBD2 on 6 matching bases. Germline CDR1 KGHDR, CDR2 SFDVKD. V was pared by 11 bases and J by 4 bases, with 17 bases between. This CDR3 is built from 13 residues. The CDR3 sequence: CASSRGLEYEQYF. CDR3 coding DNA: TGTGCCAGTAGCCGGGGACTGGAATACGAGCAGTACTTC.

The gene calls are TRBV7-6 and TRBJ1-3, with 10 bases that match TRBD1. In germline, CDR1 is SGHVS, CDR2 FNYEAQ. The length of the CDR3 is 16 residues. Trimming removed 5 bases from V and 12 bases from J; junction bases left unmatched: 16. In DNA form, the CDR3 reads TGTGCCAGCAGCCCCGGACAGGGGGGCGACTCACCCCTCATATATTTT. Protein: CASSPGQGGDSPLIYF. Full variable domain (missing parts from reference TRBV7-6 and TRBJ1-3): GAGVSQSPRYKVTKRGQDVALRCDPISGHVSLYWYRQALGQGPEFLTYFNYEAQQDKSGLPNDRFSAERPEGSISTLTIQRTEQRDSAMYRCASSPGQGGDSPLIYFGEGSWLTVV.

On this clonotype itself: An end of the junction differs from the germline gene, which may be a read error. This chain joins TRBV9 and TRBJ1-3, with a tentative D call TRBD1 (5 bases). Germline CDR1 SGDLS, CDR2 YYNGEE. CDR3 length equals 16 residues. The CDR3 here is CASTDGDTGAGITIYF. Written as DNA, the CDR3 is TGTGCCAGTACCGATGGGGATACTGGGGCCGGAATCACCATATATTTT.

The rearrangement uses TRBV29-1 and TRBJ1-2; D ambiguous. Trimming cost V 2 bases and J 8 bases, with 18 bases left between them. CDR1 and CDR2 from the germline V gene are SQVTM and ANQGSEA. The CDR3 runs 14 residues. The CDR3 reads CSVERPGGLRGYTF. As DNA, the CDR3 is TGCAGCGTTGAACGGCCAGGAGGTTTGCGAGGCTACACCTTC.

V gene TRBV9 combines with J gene TRBJ2-7; either TRBD1 or TRBD2 may supply D (6 bases each). Germline-derived CDR1 and CDR2 are SGDLS and YYNGEE. The CDR3 has 14 residues. V lost 0 bases to trimming and J lost 3 bases, with 10 bases between them. CDR3 amino acids: CASSVDGGLYEQYF. In nucleotides, the CDR3 is TGTGCCAGCAGCGTAGATGGGGGGCTCTACGAGCAGTACTTC.

This chain connects TRBV6-2 or TRBV6-3 to TRBJ2-3; the D call may be TRBD1 or TRBD2 (7 bases each). V was clipped by 5 bases and J by 5 bases, with 14 bases between them. CDR1 and CDR2 from the germline V gene are MNHEY and SVGEGT. This CDR3 region has 14 residues. CDR3 amino acids: CASSQGGPVDTQYF. The CDR3 DNA reads TGTGCCAGCAGTCAGGGGGGGCCGGTAGATACGCAGTATTTT.